The entry below gives a single T cell receptor (beta chain) sequence along with its context. The CDR3 totals 16 residues. This sample was taken from a study of blood T cells in healthy people across ages. Sample-barcoded 5' priming and a J-beta primer mix drove a second PCR of about 6 to 12 cycles. MiXCR was run by TCRdb on the 5' RACE reads, yielding one entry per CDR3 protein. The sample has 800,000 to 1,000,000 distinct CDR3 sequences; 40% to 60% are singletons. The chain recombines TRBV12-1 with TRBJ1-5; the table's D call of TRBD1 was not tested on the DNA. TRBV12-1 counts as a pseudogene. The sequence was collected from a man under 40 in good health. The source material was blood. CDR3 sequence (DNA): TGTGCCAGCAGCTTTGGGGCAGGTCCCCTCAATCAGCCCCAGCATTTT. Translation gives CASSFGAGPLNQPQHF.